This T cell receptor (beta chain) derives from a study of beta chain features in type 1 diabetes. Study details: The study examined about 110,000,000 sorted cells across all samples. Study results and limitations: Within each of all four CD4+ subsets, Type 1 diabetes patients had TCRB CDR3s that were moderately but significantly shorter.

The length of the CDR3 is 12 residues. V was cut by 4 bases and J by 7 bases, with 9 bases left in between. Sorting that relied on CD45RO/CCR7/CD25/CD127/CD95/CD27 yielded CD4+ naive, central memory, regulatory and stem cell-like memory cells. This clone was counted many times. Its cognate antigen is unknown. As every portion of the isolated RNA was reverse transcribed, the sequencing read expressed TCRB transcripts. The table came from immunoSEQ multiplex PCR; TCRdb's copy has only in-frame clones and leaves some out. The sample carries approximately 170,000 clones, 6% to 9% recorded once. The chain joins TRBV23-1 to TRBJ2-3; D gene unclear. TRBV23-1 is an ORF, and what it does is uncertain. The specimen sequenced was central memory CD4+ T cells from blood. The TCR originated in a man younger than 35 with type 1 diabetes. The CDR3: CASSRAGHTQYF. CDR3 coding DNA: TGCGCCAGCAGTCGGGCCGGCCATACGCAGTATTTT.